The clone carrying this T cell receptor (beta chain) appeared many times. Its antigen is currently unknown. Trimming removed 5 bases at V and 4 bases at J, with 14 bases between. Per germline, CDR1 SSHAT and CDR2 FNYEAQ (reference sequence). This CDR3 comprises 15 residues. The data derive from a study of spatial heterogeneity in lung cancer. Study-wide context: Every unique TCR and UMI combination, on average, appeared more than ten times in raw reads.

Study-level findings and limits: Blood carried ubiquitous expanded tumor TCRs more at resection than follow-up.

The library protocol tagged each TCR cDNA with a unique molecular identifier. MiXCR, applied by TCRdb to the 5' RACE reads, yields one record per CDR3 protein. The sample shows 35,000 to 55,000 distinct CDR3 sequences, 6.5% to 8.5% of them seen only once. As for time point: sample taken at primary tumor resection. The input material, whole RNA from tumor, nontumor lung or frozen PBMC, was sequenced unsorted. Donors were roughly 70 untreated early-stage non-small cell lung cancer patients. This sample comprised PBMCs, obtained at surgery. This chain joins TRBV7-7 and TRBJ2-2, with D unclear. This sequence originates from a female donor with early-stage non-small cell lung cancer. CDR3 coding DNA: TGTGCCAGCAGCCCACCATCGGCAGGCACCGGGGAGCTGTTTTTT. As protein: CASSPPSAGTGELFF.